This T cell receptor beta chain was sequenced for a study of T cell responses to AZD1222 COVID-19 vaccine. Produced via immunoSEQ multiplex PCR; TCRdb's table is partial and in-frame only. The profile shows some 120,000 clones, roughly nine tenths of them singletons. A word on this clone: Its target is unknown.

Notes on the study in general: Increases in Spike-specific TCR breadth and depth were seen after two AZD1222 doses.

The receptor comes from an adult in good health. Sequencing used peripheral blood, obtained on day 0 of AZD1222 vaccination.

CDR3 nucleotides: TGTGCCAGCGTCAATGGACAGGGGGACAATGAGCAGTTCTTC. Protein: CASVNGQGDNEQFF. The chain links TRBV28 to TRBJ2-1; 10 positions agree with TRBD1. Per the germline V gene, CDR1 is MDHEN and CDR2 is SYDVKM. The CDR3 covers 14 residues. V trimming: 8 bases; J trimming: 5 bases; junction bases outside the gene matches: 6.